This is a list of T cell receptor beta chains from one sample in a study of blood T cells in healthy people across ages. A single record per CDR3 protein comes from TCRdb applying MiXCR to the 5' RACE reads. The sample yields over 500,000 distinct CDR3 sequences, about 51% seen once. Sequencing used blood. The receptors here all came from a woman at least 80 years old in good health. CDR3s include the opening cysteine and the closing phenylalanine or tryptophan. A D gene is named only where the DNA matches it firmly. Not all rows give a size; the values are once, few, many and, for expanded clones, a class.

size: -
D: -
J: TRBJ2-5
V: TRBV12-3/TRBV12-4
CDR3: CASSLTRTTSTYNEQYF
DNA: TGTGCCAGCAGTTTAACCCGGACTACCAGCACCTACAATGAGCAGTACTTC

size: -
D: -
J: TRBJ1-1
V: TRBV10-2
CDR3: CASSGQGTEAFF
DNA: TGCGCCAGCAGTGGTCAAGGAACTGAAGCTTTCTTT

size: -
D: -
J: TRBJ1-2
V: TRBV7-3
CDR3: CASSLTGQGLAGGYTF
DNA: TGTGCCAGCAGCTTAACCGGACAAGGCCTCGCGGGTGGCTACACCTTC

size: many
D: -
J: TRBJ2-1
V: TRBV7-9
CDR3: CASSLPLGLPNEQFF
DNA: TGTGCCAGCAGCCTCCCCCTGGGGTTACCCAATGAGCAGTTCTTC

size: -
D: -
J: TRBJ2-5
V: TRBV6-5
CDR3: CASSYYPLGDLQETQYF
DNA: TGTGCCAGCAGTTACTACCCACTGGGAGACCTCCAAGAGACCCAGTACTTC

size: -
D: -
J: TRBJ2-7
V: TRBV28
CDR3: CTSSFRVIFYEQYF
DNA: TGTACCAGCAGTTTTAGGGTCATCTTCTACGAGCAGTACTTC

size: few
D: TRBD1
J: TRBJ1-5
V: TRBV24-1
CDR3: CATSDTGQGYQPQHF
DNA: TGTGCCACCAGCGACACTGGACAGGGTTATCAGCCCCAGCATTTT

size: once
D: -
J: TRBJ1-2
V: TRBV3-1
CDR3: CASSKTDYYGYTF
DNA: TGTGCCAGCAGCAAGACAGATTACTATGGCTACACCTTC

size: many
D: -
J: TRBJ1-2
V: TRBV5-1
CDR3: CASGGFPGGGDGYTF
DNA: TGCGCCAGCGGCGGCTTTCCTGGAGGGGGAGATGGCTACACCTTC

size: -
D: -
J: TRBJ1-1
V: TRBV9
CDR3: CASSDLEEAFF
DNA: TGTGCCAGCAGCGACCTAGAAGAAGCTTTCTTT

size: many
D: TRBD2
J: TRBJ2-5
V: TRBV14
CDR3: CASSQVQGTSETQYF
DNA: TGTGCCAGCAGCCAAGTTCAAGGGACTAGCGAGACCCAGTACTTC

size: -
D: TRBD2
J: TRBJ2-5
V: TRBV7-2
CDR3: CASSPLAGGPGTQYF
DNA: TGTGCCAGCAGCCCGCTAGCGGGGGGGCCTGGGACCCAGTACTTC

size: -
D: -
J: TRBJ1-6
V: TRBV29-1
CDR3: CSVADSRNSPLHF
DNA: TGCAGCGTTGCGGACAGCCGAAATTCACCCCTCCACTTT

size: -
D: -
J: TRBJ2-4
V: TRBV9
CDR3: CASSVVGSLAKNIQYF
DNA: TGTGCCAGCAGCGTAGTGGGCTCTCTAGCCAAAAACATTCAGTACTTC

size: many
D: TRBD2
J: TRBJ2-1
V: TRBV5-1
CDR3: CASGAGLADYNEQFF
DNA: TGCGCCAGCGGGGCGGGACTAGCGGATTACAATGAGCAGTTCTTC

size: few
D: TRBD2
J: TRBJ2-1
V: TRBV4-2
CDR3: CASSQILTGTRDNEQFF
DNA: TGTGCCAGCAGCCAAATACTAACCGGGACTAGAGACAATGAGCAGTTCTTC

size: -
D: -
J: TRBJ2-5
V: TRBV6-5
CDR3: CASSYLQGQETQYF
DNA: TGTGCCAGCAGTTACTTACAGGGCCAAGAGACCCAGTACTTC

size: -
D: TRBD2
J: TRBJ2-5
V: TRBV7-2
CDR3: CASTLLGGLAGEETQYF
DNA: TGTGCCAGCACCCTTTTAGGGGGACTAGCGGGAGAAGAGACCCAGTACTTC

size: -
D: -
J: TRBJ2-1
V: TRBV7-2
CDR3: CASHPRVVAKRNEQFF
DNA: TGTGCCAGCCACCCCCGGGTGGTAGCGAAGAGAAATGAGCAGTTCTTC

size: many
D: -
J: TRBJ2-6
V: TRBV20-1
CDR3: CSAPPAGANVLTF
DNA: TGCAGTGCCCCACCGGCTGGGGCCAACGTCCTGACTTTC

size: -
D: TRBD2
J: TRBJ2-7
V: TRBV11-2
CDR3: CASSYPLAGGYNEQYF
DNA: TGTGCCAGCAGCTACCCACTAGCGGGAGGCTACAATGAGCAGTACTTC

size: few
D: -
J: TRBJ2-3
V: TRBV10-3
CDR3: CAISESGEGTDTQYF
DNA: TGTGCCATCAGTGAGTCAGGAGAAGGGACAGATACGCAGTATTTT

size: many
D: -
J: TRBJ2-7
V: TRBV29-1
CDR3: CSVSHDGYEQYF
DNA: TGCAGCGTGTCACACGACGGGTACGAGCAGTACTTC

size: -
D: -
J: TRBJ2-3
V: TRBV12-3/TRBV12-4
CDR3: CASSGTRGRADTEYF
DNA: TGTGCCAGCAGCGGTACGAGAGGGAGAGCAGATACGGAGTATTTT